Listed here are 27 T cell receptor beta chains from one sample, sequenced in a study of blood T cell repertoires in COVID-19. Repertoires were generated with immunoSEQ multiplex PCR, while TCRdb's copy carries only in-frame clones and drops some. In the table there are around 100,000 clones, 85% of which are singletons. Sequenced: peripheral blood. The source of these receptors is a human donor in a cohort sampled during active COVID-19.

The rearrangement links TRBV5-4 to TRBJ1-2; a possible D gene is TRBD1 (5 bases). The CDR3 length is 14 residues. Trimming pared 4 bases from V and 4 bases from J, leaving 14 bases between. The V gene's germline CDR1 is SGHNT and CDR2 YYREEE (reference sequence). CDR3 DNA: TGTGCCAGCAGCCGACAGTCTCAGGGCTATGGCTACACCTTC. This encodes CASSRQSQGYGYTF.

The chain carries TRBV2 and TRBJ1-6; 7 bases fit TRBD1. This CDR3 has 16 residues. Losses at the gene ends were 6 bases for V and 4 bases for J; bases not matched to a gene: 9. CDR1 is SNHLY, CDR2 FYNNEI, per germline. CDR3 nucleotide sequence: TGTGCCAGCAGCCTGGGGACAGACAAATATAATTCACCCCTCCACTTT. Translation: CASSLGTDKYNSPLHF.

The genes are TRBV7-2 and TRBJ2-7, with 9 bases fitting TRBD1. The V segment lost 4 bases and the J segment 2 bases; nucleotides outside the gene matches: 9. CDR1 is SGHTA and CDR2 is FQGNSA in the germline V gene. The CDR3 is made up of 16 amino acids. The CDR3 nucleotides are TGTGCCAGCAGCTCTCTTGGGACAGGGAATACCTACGAGCAGTACTTC. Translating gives CASSSLGTGNTYEQYF. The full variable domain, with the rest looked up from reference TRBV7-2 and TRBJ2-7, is GAGVSQSPSNKVTEKGKDVELRCDPISGHTALYWYRQSLGQGLEFLIYFQGNSAPDKSGLPSDRFSAERTGGSVSTLTIQRTQQEDSAVYLCASSSLGTGNTYEQYFGPGTRLTVT.

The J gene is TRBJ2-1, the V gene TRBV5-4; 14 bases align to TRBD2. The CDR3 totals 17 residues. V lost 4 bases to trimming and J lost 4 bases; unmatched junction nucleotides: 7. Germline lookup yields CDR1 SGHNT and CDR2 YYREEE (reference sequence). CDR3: CASSQGLAGAIYNEQFF. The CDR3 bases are TGTGCCAGCAGCCAGGGACTAGCGGGGGCCATTTACAATGAGCAGTTCTTC.

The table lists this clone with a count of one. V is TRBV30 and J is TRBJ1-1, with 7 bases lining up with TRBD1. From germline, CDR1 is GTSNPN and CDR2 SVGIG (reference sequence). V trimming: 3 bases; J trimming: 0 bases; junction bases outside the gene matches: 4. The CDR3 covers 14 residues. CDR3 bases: TGTGCCTGGAGGACAACAGGGGTGAACACTGAAGCTTTCTTT. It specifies CAWRTTGVNTEAFF. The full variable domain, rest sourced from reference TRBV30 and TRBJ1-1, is SQTIHQWPATLVQPVGSPLSLECTVEGTSNPNLYWYRQAAGRGLQLLFYSVGIGQISSEVPQNLSASRPQDRQFILSSKKLLLSDSGFYLCAWRTTGVNTEAFFGQGTRLTVV.

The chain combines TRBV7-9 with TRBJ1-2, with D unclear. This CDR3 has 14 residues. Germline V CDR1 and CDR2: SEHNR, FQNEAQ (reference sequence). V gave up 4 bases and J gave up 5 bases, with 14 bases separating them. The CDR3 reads CASSSTPSFYGYTF. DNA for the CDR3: TGTGCCAGCAGCTCGACTCCCTCCTTTTATGGCTACACCTTC.

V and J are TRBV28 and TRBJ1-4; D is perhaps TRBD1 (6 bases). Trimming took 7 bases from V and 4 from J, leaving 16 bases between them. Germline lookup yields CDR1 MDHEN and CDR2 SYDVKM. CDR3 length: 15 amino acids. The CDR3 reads CASNQVGAGNEKLFF. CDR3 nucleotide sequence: TGTGCCAGCAATCAAGTGGGGGCTGGTAATGAAAAACTGTTTTTT.

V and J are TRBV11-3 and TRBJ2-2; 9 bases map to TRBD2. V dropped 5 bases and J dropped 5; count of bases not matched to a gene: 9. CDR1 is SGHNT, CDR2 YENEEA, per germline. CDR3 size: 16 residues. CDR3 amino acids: CASSLSGGYGTGELFF. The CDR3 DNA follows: TGTGCCAGCAGCCTTAGCGGGGGATATGGAACCGGGGAGCTGTTTTTT.

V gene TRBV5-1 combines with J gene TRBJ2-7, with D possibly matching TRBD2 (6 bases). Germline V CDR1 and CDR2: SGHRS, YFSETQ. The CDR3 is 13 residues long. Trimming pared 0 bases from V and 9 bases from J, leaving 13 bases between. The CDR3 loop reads CASSLERSEGQYF. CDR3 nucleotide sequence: TGCGCCAGCAGCTTGGAGCGGTCGGAGGGGCAGTACTTC.

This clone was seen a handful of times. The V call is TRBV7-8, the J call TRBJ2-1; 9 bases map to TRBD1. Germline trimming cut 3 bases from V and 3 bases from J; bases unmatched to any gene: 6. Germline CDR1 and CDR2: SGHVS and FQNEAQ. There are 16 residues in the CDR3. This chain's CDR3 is CASSFLDRGYYNEQFF. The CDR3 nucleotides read TGTGCCAGCAGCTTCCTGGACAGGGGATACTACAATGAGCAGTTCTTC.

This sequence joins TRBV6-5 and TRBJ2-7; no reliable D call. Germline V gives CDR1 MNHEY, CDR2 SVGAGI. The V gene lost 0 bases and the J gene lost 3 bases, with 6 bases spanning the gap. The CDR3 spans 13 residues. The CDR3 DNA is TGTGCCAGCAGTTACTCTTCACTCTACGAGCAGTACTTC. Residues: CASSYSSLYEQYF.

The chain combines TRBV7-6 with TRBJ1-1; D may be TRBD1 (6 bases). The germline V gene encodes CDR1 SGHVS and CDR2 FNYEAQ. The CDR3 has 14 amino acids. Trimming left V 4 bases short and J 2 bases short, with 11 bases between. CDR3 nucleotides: TGTGCCAGCAGCTATACAGGGAGTAACACTGAAGCTTTCTTT. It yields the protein CASSYTGSNTEAFF. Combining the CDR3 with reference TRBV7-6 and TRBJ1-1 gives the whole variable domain GAGVSQSPRYKVTKRGQDVALRCDPISGHVSLYWYRQALGQGPEFLTYFNYEAQQDKSGLPNDRFSAERPEGSISTLTIQRTEQRDSAMYRCASSYTGSNTEAFFGQGTRLTVV.

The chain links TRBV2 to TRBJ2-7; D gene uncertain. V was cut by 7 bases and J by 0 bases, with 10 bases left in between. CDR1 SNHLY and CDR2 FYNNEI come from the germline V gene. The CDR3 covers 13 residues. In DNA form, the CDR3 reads TGTGCCAGCACAGGCATGCGCTCCTACGAGCAGTACTTC. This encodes CASTGMRSYEQYF.

Written as DNA, the CDR3 is TGCGCCAGCAGCTTGGGACTAGCGGGGGTCAAGGGAGAGACCCAGTACTTC. Residues: CASSLGLAGVKGETQYF. This chain uses TRBV5-1 with TRBJ2-5; 12 nucleotides agree with TRBD2. Looked up from germline, CDR1 is SGHRS and CDR2 is YFSETQ. The CDR3 contains 17 residues. V trimming: 0 bases; J trimming: 4 bases; junction bases outside the gene matches: 7.

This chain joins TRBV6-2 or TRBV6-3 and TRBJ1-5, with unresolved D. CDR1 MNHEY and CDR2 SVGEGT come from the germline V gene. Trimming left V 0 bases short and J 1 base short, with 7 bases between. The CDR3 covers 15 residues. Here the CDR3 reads CASSYSGGSNQPQHF. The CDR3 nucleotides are TGTGCCAGCAGTTACTCGGGAGGGAGCAATCAGCCCCAGCATTTT.

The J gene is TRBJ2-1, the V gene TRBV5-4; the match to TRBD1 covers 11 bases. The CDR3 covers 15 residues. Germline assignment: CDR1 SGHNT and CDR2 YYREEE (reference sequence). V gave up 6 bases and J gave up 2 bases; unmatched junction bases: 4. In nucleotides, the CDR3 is TGTGCCAGCACCCTGGGACAGGGGGCCTACAATGAGCAGTTCTTC. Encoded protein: CASTLGQGAYNEQFF.

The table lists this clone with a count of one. The CDR3 protein is CSVVQIYNEQFF. Written as DNA, the CDR3 is TGCAGCGTTGTACAGATATACAATGAGCAGTTCTTC. V is TRBV29-1 and J is TRBJ2-1, with D unclear. Germline V lookup: CDR1 SQVTM, CDR2 ANQGSEA. Trimming cost V 4 bases and J 4 bases, with 8 bases left between them. The CDR3 is 12 amino acids.

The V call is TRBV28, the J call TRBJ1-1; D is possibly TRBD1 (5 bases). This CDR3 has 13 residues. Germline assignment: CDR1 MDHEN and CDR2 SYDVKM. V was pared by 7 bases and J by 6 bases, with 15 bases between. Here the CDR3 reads CASTPTEKPEAFF. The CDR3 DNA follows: TGTGCCAGCACCCCGACAGAAAAGCCTGAAGCTTTCTTT.

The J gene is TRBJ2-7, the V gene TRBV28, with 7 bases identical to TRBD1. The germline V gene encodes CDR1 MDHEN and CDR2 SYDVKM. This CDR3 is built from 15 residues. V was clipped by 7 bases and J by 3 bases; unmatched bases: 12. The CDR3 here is CASNPGQVGYYEQYF. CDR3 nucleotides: TGTGCCAGCAACCCCGGACAGGTCGGGTACTACGAGCAGTACTTC.

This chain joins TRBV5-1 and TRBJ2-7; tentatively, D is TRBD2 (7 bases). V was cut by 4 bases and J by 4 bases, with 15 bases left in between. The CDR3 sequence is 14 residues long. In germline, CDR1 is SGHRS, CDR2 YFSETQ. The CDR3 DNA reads TGCGCCAGCAGCAAACGGGGAGGGGGGTACGAGCAGTACTTC. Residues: CASSKRGGGYEQYF.

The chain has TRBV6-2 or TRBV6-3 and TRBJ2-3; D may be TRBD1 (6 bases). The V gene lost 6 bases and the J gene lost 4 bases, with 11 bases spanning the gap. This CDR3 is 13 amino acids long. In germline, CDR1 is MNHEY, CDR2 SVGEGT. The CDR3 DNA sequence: TGTGCCAGCAGCCGCTGGGGGCCAGATACGCAGTATTTT. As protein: CASSRWGPDTQYF.

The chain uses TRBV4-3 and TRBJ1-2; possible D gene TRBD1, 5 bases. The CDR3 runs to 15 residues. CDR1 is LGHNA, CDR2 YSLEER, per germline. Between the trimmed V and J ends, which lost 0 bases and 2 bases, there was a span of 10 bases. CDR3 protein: CASSQDWPGNYGYTF. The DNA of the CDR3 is TGCGCCAGCAGCCAAGATTGGCCAGGGAACTATGGCTACACCTTC.

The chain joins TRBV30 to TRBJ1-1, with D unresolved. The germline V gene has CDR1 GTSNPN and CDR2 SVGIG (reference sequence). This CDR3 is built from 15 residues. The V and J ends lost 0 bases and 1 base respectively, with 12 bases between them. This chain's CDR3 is CAWSVNLGPNTEAFF. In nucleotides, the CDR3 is TGTGCCTGGAGTGTAAATCTGGGCCCGAACACTGAAGCTTTCTTT.

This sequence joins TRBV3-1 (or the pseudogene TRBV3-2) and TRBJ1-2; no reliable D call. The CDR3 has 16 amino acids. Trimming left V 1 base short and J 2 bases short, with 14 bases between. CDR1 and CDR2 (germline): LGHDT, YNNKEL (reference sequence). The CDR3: CASSQVTALANYGYTF. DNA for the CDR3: TGTGCCAGCAGCCAAGTTACAGCTCTGGCGAACTATGGCTACACCTTC.

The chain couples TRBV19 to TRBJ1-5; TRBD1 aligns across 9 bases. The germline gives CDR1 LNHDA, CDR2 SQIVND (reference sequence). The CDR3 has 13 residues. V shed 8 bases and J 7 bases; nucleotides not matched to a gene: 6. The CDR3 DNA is TGTGCCAGTTCGGGACAGGGTGGACAGCCCCAGCATTTT. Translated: CASSGQGGQPQHF.

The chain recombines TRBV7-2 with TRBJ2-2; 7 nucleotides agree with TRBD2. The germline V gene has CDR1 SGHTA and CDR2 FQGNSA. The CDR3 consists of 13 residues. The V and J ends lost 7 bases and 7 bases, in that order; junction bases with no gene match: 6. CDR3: CASTPTGGGELFF. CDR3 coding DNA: TGTGCCAGCACCCCGACGGGGGGCGGGGAGCTGTTTTTT.

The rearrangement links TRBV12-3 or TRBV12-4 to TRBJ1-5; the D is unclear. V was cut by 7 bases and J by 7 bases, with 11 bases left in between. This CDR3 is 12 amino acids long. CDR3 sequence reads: CASTLRWQPQHF. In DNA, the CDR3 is TGTGCCAGCACCCTCAGGTGGCAGCCCCAGCATTTT.